The present T cell receptor beta chain was sequenced within a study of regulatory T cells in long-lasting Graves disease. Arm-PCR with iRepertoire HTBI primers amplified the CDR3 regions for these TCR beta libraries. In TCRdb, the multiplex PCR reads were re-called with MiXCR into one record per CDR3 protein. The data contain approximately 400,000 distinct CDR3 sequences, about 16% of them singletons. Documented time point: newly diagnosed GD, antithyroid drugs for less than 3 months. The TCR library was prepared using RNA isolated from PBMCs. At least ten counts were recorded for this clonotype. Antigen unknown. The germline gives CDR1 LGHDT, CDR2 YNNKEL (reference sequence). This CDR3 has 16 amino acids. Trimming pared 2 bases from V and 1 base from J, leaving 14 bases between. Study conclusions and caveats: Persistent disease exhibited a predilection for TRBV28, TRBJ1-2 and TRBJ2-5.

This sample was shared with a second study, whose subject was T cells in Graves' hyperthyroidism and ophthalmopathy. That study adds: The HTBI primer set served for first-round RT-PCR of the TCR CDR3.

The specimen was peripheral blood mononuclear cells (PBMCs), collected at new diagnosis, from a patient treated with antithyroid drugs. The receptor's source is a woman aged 25 to 39 with Graves disease. J is TRBJ2-5 and V is TRBV3-1; TRBD1 might be the D (8 bases). The CDR3 spells CASSQPGGQVQETQYF. The CDR3 DNA reads as TGTGCCAGCAGCCAACCGGGGGGACAGGTCCAAGAGACCCAGTACTTC.